This TCR beta chain was profiled in a study of blood T cells in healthy people across ages. Whole-study context: Template switching caught about one barcoded beta molecule for each two T cells.

Worth noting for this clonotype: Its antigen is as yet unknown.

This CDR3 contains 16 residues. V was clipped by 3 bases and J by 6 bases, with 17 bases between them. The germline V gene has CDR1 MGHDK and CDR2 SYGVNS. Study conclusions and caveats: Long-lived donors exceeded aged donors in naive CD4+ cells and diversity.

Primed by a sample-barcoded 5' primer and a J-beta primer mix, a second PCR proceeded for 7 to 11 cycles. Every sample gave at least 2.5 million paired-end reads containing CDR3. TCRdb analysed the 5' RACE reads with MiXCR anew, one entry per CDR3 protein. The sample lists about 1.6 million distinct CDR3 sequences; 30% to 40% were seen once. This receptor was taken from a woman in her twenties or thirties in good health. The chain combines TRBV25-1 with TRBJ1-4; D gene ambiguous. The sequenced material came from blood. CDR3 nucleotide sequence: TGTGCCAGCAGTGATGAAAGGATGGACGGGGATGAAAAACTGTTTTTT. It encodes CASSDERMDGDEKLFF.